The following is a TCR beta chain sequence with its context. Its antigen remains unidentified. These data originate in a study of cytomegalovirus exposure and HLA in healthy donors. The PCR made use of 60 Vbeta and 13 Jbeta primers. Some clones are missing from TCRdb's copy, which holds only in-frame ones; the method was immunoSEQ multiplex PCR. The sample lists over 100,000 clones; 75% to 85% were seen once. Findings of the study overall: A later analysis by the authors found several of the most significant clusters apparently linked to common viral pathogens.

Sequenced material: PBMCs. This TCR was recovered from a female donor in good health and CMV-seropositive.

CDR3 DNA sequence: TGTGCCTGGAGTGCTCTGCGGGAGTCGGATGAGCAGTTCTTC. Its protein is CAWSALRESDEQFF. The V and J genes are TRBV30 and TRBJ2-1, with TRBD2 matching over 7 bases. CDR1 and CDR2 from the germline V gene are GTSNPN and SVGIG (reference sequence). The CDR3 contains 14 residues. Trimming took 1 base from V and 8 from J; bases not matched to a gene: 8.